Following are 15 T cell receptor beta chains from one sample sequenced in a study of PD-1 blockade in classical Hodgkin lymphoma. Here immunoSEQ multiplex PCR was the method, and the copy in TCRdb shows in-frame clones only, minus some. The sample records about 93,000 clones, 78% being singletons. The time point is: cycle 4 day 1 (C4D1), after five to seven weeks of nivolumab. All patients experienced relapse after autologous stem cell transplantation, and brentuximab vedotin exposure was variable. The material sequenced was peripheral blood mononuclear cells (PBMCs), taken before the fourth cycle of nivolumab. Receptors originate from a human donor with classical Hodgkin lymphoma.

The chain recombines TRBV7-3 with TRBJ2-3; D may match TRBD1 or TRBD2 (5 bases each). Trimming removed 5 bases at V and 5 bases at J, with 14 bases between. CDR3 length: 14 amino acids. CDR1 is SGHTA and CDR2 is FQGTGA in the germline V gene. CDR3 bases: TGTGCCAGCAGCCCGGGGCAGGCTATAGATACGCAGTATTTT. The encoded protein is CASSPGQAIDTQYF.

The gene calls are TRBV27 and TRBJ1-1; D is ambiguous. The CDR3 contains 16 residues. The germline gives CDR1 MNHEY, CDR2 SMNVEV (reference sequence). V lost 3 bases to trimming and J lost 5 bases, with 19 bases between them. DNA for the CDR3: TGTGCCAGCAGTTTTGAGGGTCCGGGCCTGGGGACTGAAGCTTTCTTT. It encodes CASSFEGPGLGTEAFF.

The J gene is TRBJ1-5, the V gene TRBV10-2; D is possibly TRBD1 (5 bases). This CDR3 has 14 residues. Between the trimmed V and J ends, which lost 10 bases and 0 bases, there was a span of 13 bases. Germline assignment: CDR1 WSHSY and CDR2 SAAADI. The CDR3 nucleotides are TGCGCCACTGCGGACACTAATAGCAATCAGCCCCAGCATTTT. This sequence encodes CATADTNSNQPQHF.

The CDR3 DNA sequence: TGTGCCAGCAGCCGCCGGACAGTTGATAATTCACCCCTCCACTTT. It codes for CASSRRTVDNSPLHF. The chain carries TRBV7-2 and TRBJ1-6; the D gene is possibly TRBD1 (6 bases). The V and J ends lost 5 bases and 5 bases respectively, with 13 bases between them. This CDR3 region has 15 residues. The germline V gene encodes CDR1 SGHTA and CDR2 FQGNSA.

Comments on this clone: A junction boundary mismatches the germline segment, possibly from a read error. This rearrangement joins TRBV9 to TRBJ1-1; TRBD1 is a possible D gene (5 bases). This CDR3 has 14 residues. Germline CDR1 reads SGDLS; CDR2 reads YYNGEE. In DNA form, the CDR3 reads TGTGCCAGCAGCCCGAACTCAGGTCCCGGGACCCCCGCCTGG. Translation gives CASSPNSGPGTPAW.

The chain carries TRBV7-9 and TRBJ1-1; weak D call: TRBD1 (5 bases). This CDR3 is 14 amino acids long. Trimming shortened V by 5 bases and J by 0 bases, and 10 bases separated the two germline ends. The germline gives CDR1 SEHNR, CDR2 FQNEAQ (reference sequence). The chain's CDR3 is CASSDVRVNTEAFF. CDR3 nucleotide sequence: TGTGCCAGCAGCGACGTCAGGGTGAACACTGAAGCTTTCTTT.

The rearrangement uses TRBV2 and TRBJ1-4; D is unclear. Trimming took 4 bases from V and 8 from J, leaving 14 bases between them. This CDR3 is built from 14 residues. Germline V CDR1 and CDR2: SNHLY, FYNNEI. CDR3 region: CASSVRRLKEKLFF. CDR3 nucleotides: TGTGCCAGCAGTGTACGACGATTAAAAGAAAAACTGTTTTTT.

The chain joins TRBV4-2 to TRBJ2-2; unclear D gene. The CDR3 extends over 14 amino acids. With 0 bases removed from V and 6 bases from J, the gap between germline ends came to 8 bases. Looked up from germline, CDR1 is LGHNA and CDR2 is YNFKEQ. The CDR3 is CASSQDWSSGELFF. DNA of the CDR3: TGTGCCAGCAGCCAAGATTGGTCGTCCGGGGAGCTGTTTTTT.

The J gene is TRBJ1-5, the V gene TRBV5-1; the D is unclear. CDR3 length equals 13 residues. V lost 5 bases, J lost 4 bases, and 10 bases lay in between. Germline CDR1 reads SGHRS; CDR2 reads YFSETQ. CDR3 in amino acids: CASSPDGNQPQHF. As DNA, the CDR3 is TGCGCCAGCAGTCCGGACGGAAATCAGCCCCAGCATTTT.

The rearrangement joins TRBV18 to TRBJ1-5, with D tentatively TRBD1 (5 bases). The CDR3 is 16 amino acids. Trimming shortened V by 3 bases and J by 2 bases, and 14 bases separated the two germline ends. Germline V gene lookup returns CDR1 KGHSH and CDR2 LQKENI. CDR3 bases: TGTGCCAGCTCACCGGCAGGGCGGAGTGGCAATCAGCCCCAGCATTTT. Translating gives CASSPAGRSGNQPQHF.

The chain combines TRBV7-9 with TRBJ2-1; the D call may be TRBD1 or TRBD2 (6 bases each). This CDR3 spans 12 amino acids. Germline-derived CDR1 and CDR2 are SEHNR and FQNEAQ (reference sequence). The DNA of the CDR3 is TGTGCAGGAGGGGGGTCCTACAATGAGCAGTTCTTC. Translating it yields CAGGGSYNEQFF.

This clone was found a few times. This chain links TRBV6-6 with TRBJ1-3; D unresolved. CDR1 MNHNY and CDR2 SVGAGI come from the germline V gene (reference sequence). The CDR3 runs to 16 residues. V was cut by 5 bases and J by 0 bases, with 14 bases left in between. The CDR3 sequence is CASSSVPASSGNTIYF. The CDR3 nucleotides are TGTGCCAGCAGTAGCGTTCCTGCCTCCTCTGGAAACACCATATATTTT.

This clone showed up just a few times. The J gene is TRBJ1-6, the V gene TRBV7-3; TRBD1 matches at 7 bases. After removal of 4 bases from V and 8 bases from J, the junction contained 5 bases not matched to a gene. The CDR3 is 14 amino acids. CDR1 and CDR2 from the germline V gene are SGHTA and FQGTGA. CDR3 sequence (DNA): TGTGCCAGCAGCTCGGGACAGCCTTATTCACCCCTCCACTTT. Its protein is CASSSGQPYSPLHF.

This clone has more than one count but fewer than ten. The V call is TRBV25-1, the J call TRBJ2-2; no reliable D call. V was shortened by 1 base and J by 5 bases, with 5 bases between the two germline ends. The CDR3 covers 13 residues. Germline values: CDR1 MGHDK, CDR2 SYGVNS. In DNA form, the CDR3 reads TGTGCCAGCAGTGAATCCGGGACCGGGGAGCTGTTTTTT. It yields the protein CASSESGTGELFF.

The rearrangement uses TRBV5-4 and TRBJ2-7, with D perhaps matching TRBD2 (5 bases). V lost 4 bases and J 0 bases, leaving 11 bases between the germline ends. Looked up from germline, CDR1 is SGHNT and CDR2 is YYREEE (reference sequence). CDR3 length: 14 residues. The CDR3, as DNA: TGTGCCAGCAGCCACCCGGGATTCTCCTACGAGCAGTACTTC. Encoded protein: CASSHPGFSYEQYF.